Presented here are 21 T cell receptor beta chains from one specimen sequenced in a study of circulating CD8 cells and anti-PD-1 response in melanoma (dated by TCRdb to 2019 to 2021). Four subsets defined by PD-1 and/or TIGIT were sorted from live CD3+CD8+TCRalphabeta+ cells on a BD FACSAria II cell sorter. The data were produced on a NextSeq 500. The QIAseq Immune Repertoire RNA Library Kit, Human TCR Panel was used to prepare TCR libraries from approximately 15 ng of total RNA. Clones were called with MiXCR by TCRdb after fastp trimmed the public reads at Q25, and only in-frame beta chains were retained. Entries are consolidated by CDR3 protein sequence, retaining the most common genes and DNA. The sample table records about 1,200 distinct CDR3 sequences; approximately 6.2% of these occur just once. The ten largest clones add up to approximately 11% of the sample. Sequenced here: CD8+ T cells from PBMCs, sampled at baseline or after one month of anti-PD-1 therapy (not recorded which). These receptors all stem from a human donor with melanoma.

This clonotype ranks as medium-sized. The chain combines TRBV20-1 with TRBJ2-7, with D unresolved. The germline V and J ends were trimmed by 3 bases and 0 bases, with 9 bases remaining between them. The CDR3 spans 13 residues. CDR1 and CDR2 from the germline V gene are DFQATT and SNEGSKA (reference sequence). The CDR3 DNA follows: TGCAGTGCTAGGGGCCAGCTCTCCTACGAGCAGTACTTC. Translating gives CSARGQLSYEQYF.

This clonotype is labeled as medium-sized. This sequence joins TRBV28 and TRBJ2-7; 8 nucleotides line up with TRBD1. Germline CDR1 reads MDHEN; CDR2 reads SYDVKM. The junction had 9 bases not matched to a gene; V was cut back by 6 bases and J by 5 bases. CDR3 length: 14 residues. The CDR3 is CASSLPTGEHEQYF. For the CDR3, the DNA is TGTGCCAGCAGCCTTCCGACAGGGGAGCACGAGCAGTACTTC. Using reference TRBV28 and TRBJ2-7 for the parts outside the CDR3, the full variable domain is DVKVTQSSRYLVKRTGEKVFLECVQDMDHENMFWYRQDPGLGLRLIYFSYDVKMKEKGDIPEGYSVSREKKERFSLILESASTNQTSMYLCASSLPTGEHEQYFGPGTRLTVT.

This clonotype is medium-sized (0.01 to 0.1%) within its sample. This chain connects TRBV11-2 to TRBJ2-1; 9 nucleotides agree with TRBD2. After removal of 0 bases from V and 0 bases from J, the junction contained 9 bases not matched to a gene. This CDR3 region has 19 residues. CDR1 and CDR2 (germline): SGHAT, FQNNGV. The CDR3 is CASSLDGSSGGSSYNEQFF. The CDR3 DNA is TGTGCCAGCAGCTTAGATGGAAGTAGCGGGGGCAGCTCCTACAATGAGCAGTTCTTC.

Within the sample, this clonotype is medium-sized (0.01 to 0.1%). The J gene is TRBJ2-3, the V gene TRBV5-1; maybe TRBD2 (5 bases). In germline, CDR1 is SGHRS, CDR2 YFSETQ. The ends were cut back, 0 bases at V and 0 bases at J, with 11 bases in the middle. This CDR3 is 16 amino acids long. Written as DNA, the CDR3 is TGCGCCAGCAGCTTGGCCTCCAGGACTAGCACAGATACGCAGTATTTT. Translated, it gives CASSLASRTSTDTQYF. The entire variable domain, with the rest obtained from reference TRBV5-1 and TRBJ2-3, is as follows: KAGVTQTPRYLIKTRGQQVTLSCSPISGHRSVSWYQQTPGQGLQFLFEYFSETQRNKGNFPGRFSGRQFSNSRSEMNVSTLELGDSALYLCASSLASRTSTDTQYFGPGTRLTVL.

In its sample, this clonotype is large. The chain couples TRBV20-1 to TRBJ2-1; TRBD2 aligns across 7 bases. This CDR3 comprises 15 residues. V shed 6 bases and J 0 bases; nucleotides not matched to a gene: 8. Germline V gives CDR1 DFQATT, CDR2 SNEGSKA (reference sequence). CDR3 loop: CSAPEAGSSYNEQFF. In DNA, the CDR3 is TGCAGTGCGCCCGAAGCGGGGTCCTCCTACAATGAGCAGTTCTTC.

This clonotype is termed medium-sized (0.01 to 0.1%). The CDR3 loop reads CASSPDRRESYEQYF. The CDR3, as DNA: TGTGCCAGCTCACCCGACAGGAGGGAGTCCTACGAGCAGTACTTC. This chain connects TRBV18 to TRBJ2-7; D is perhaps TRBD1 or TRBD2 (6 bases each). V shed 3 bases and J shed 1 base, with 13 bases lying between them. The CDR3 covers 15 residues. The germline V gene encodes CDR1 KGHSH and CDR2 LQKENI.

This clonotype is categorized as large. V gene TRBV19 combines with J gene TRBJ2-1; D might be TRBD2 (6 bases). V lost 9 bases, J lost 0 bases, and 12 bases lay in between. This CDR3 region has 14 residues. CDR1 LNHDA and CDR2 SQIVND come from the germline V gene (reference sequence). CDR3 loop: CASLGGSSYNEQFF. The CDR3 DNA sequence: TGTGCCAGCCTCGGGGGTAGCTCCTACAATGAGCAGTTCTTC.

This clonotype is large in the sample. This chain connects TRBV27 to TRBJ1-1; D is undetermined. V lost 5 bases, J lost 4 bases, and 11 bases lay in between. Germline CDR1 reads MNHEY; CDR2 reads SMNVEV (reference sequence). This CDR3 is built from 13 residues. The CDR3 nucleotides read TGTGCCAGCAGTCCCCTAAGTCCCACTGAAGCTTTCTTT. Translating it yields CASSPLSPTEAFF.

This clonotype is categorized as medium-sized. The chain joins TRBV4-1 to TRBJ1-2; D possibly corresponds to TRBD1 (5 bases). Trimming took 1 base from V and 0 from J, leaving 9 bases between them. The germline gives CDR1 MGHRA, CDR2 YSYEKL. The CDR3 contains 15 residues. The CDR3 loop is CASSQGTGANYGYTF. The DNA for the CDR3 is TGCGCCAGCAGCCAAGGAACAGGAGCTAACTATGGCTACACCTTC.

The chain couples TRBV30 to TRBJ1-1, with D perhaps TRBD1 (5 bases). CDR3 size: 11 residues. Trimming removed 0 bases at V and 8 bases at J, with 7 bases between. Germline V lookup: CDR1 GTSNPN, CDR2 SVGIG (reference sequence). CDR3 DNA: TGTGCCTGGAGTGTAGGGGTCGAAGCTTTCTTT. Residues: CAWSVGVEAFF.

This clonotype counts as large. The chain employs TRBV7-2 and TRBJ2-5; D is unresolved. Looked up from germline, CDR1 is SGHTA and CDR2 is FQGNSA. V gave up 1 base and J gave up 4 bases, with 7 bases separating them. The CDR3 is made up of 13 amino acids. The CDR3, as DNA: TGTGCCAGCAGCTTAGATCTAGGAGAGACCCAGTACTTC. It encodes CASSLDLGETQYF.

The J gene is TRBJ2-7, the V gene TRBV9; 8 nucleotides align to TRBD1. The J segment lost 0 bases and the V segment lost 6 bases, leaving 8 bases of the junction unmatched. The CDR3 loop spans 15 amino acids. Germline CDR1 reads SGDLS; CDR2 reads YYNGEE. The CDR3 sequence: CASNVGQASSYEQYF. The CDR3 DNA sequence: TGTGCCAGCAACGTGGGACAGGCGAGCTCCTACGAGCAGTACTTC.

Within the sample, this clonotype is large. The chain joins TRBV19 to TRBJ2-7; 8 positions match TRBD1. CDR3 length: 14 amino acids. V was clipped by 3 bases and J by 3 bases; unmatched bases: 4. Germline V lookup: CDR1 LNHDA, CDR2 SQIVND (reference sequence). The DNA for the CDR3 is TGTGCCAGTAGTATTACAGGGGGTATCTACGAGCAGTACTTC. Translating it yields CASSITGGIYEQYF.

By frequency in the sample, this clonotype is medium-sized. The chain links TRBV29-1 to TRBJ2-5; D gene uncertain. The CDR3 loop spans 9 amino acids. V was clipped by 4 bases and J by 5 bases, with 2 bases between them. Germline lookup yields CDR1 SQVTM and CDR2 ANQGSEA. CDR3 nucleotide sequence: TGCAGCGTTGGTGAGACCCAGTACTTC. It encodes CSVGETQYF.

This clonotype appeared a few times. The CDR3 nucleotides are TGTGCCAGCAGCTTAGCGGTTCGAGAAAAACTGTTTTTT. It codes for CASSLAVREKLFF. V and J are TRBV7-2 and TRBJ1-4; D gene ambiguous. The CDR3 has 13 amino acids. The V end lost 0 bases, the J end lost 8 bases, and 7 bases lay between the germline ends. The germline gives CDR1 SGHTA, CDR2 FQGNSA.

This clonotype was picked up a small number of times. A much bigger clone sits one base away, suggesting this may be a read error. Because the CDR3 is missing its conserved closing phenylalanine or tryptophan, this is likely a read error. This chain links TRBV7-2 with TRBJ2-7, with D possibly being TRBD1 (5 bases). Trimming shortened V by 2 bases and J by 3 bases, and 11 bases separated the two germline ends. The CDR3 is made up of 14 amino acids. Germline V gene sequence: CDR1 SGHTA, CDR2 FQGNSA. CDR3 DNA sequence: TGTGCCAGCAGCTTATGGGGCTCCAACTACGAGCAGTACTCC. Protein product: CASSLWGSNYEQYS.

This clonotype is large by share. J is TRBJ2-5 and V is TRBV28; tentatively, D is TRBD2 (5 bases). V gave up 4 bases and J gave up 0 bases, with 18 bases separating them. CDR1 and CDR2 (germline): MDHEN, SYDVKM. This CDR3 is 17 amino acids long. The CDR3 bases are TGTGCCAGCAGTTCCAAAGGCGGAGCGGTGTACCAAGAGACCCAGTACTTC. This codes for CASSSKGGAVYQETQYF.

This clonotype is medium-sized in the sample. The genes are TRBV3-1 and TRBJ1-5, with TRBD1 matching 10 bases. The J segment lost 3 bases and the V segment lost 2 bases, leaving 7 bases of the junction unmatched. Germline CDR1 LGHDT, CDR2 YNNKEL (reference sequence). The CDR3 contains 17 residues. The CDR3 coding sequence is TGTGCCAGCAGCCAATTGGGGGACAGGGGTTTCAATCAGCCCCAGCATTTT. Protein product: CASSQLGDRGFNQPQHF.

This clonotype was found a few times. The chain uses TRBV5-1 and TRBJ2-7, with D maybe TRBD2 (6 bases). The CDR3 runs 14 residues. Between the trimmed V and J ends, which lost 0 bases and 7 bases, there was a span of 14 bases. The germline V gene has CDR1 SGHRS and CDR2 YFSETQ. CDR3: CASSLGGELREQYF. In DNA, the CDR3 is TGCGCCAGCAGCTTGGGCGGGGAGCTGAGAGAGCAGTACTTC.

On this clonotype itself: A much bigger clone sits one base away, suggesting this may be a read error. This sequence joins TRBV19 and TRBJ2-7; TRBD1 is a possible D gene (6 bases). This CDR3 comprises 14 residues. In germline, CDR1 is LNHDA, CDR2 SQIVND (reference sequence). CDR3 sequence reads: CASRNRQGTYEQCF. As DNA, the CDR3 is TGTGCCAGTAGGAACCGCCAGGGGACCTACGAGCAGTGCTTC.

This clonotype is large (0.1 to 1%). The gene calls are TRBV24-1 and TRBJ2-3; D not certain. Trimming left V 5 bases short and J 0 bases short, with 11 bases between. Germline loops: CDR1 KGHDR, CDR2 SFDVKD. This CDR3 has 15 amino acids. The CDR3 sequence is CATSGLEFSTDTQYF. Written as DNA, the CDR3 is TGTGCCACCAGTGGGCTTGAGTTTAGCACAGATACGCAGTATTTT.